The 22 T cell receptor beta chains in this list originate from one sample, sequenced in a study of blood T cell repertoires in COVID-19. Produced via immunoSEQ multiplex PCR; TCRdb's table is partial and in-frame only. The sample lists roughly 230,000 clones, about nine tenths occurring once. The sequencing sample was made of peripheral blood. These receptors all come from a man between 25 and 39 years old with COVID-19, enrolled during active disease.

The genes are TRBV19 and TRBJ2-1; TRBD2 matches 7 bases. The junction had 8 bases not matched to a gene; V was cut back by 6 bases and J by 3 bases. From germline, CDR1 is LNHDA and CDR2 SQIVND (reference sequence). The CDR3 has 15 amino acids. CDR3 protein: CASRTLGGIYNEQFF. The CDR3, as DNA: TGTGCCAGTAGGACGTTGGGGGGGATCTACAATGAGCAGTTCTTC.

The rearrangement links TRBV6-1 to TRBJ1-2; possibly TRBD1 for D (5 bases). This CDR3 has 14 residues. Trimming left V 3 bases short and J 4 bases short, with 12 bases between. Germline-derived CDR1 and CDR2 are MNHNS and SASEGT. This CDR3 reads CASSELGPRYGYTF. CDR3 sequence (DNA): TGTGCCAGCAGTGAGTTGGGGCCCCGCTATGGCTACACCTTC.

The rearrangement uses TRBV9 and TRBJ1-5; D unclear. CDR1 SGDLS and CDR2 YYNGEE come from the germline V gene. The CDR3 totals 14 residues. V lost 0 bases and J lost 4, with 8 bases in between. The CDR3 DNA sequence: TGTGCCAGCAGCGTAGGGGGAGAGAATCAGCCCCAGCATTTT. Protein product: CASSVGGENQPQHF.

The chain joins TRBV2 to TRBJ1-5, with D hard to call. The CDR3 length is 15 residues. V was pared by 2 bases and J by 4 bases, with 12 bases between. Germline values: CDR1 SNHLY, CDR2 FYNNEI. The CDR3, as DNA: TGTGCCAGCAGTGAAACCGACATATGGAATCAGCCCCAGCATTTT. Translating it yields CASSETDIWNQPQHF.

The rearrangement uses TRBV30 and TRBJ2-5; 12 nucleotides align to TRBD2. Trimming at V came to 1 base and at J to 6 bases, leaving 6 bases not matched to a gene. Germline V gene lookup returns CDR1 GTSNPN and CDR2 SVGIG (reference sequence). The CDR3 has 15 amino acids. CDR3 nucleotides: TGTGCCTGGAGTGCCGCTAGCGGGGGGGCCCAGACCCAGTACTTC. Its translation: CAWSAASGGAQTQYF.

As to this clone: At one end the junction does not follow the germline gene, possibly because of a read error. The V and J genes are TRBV27 and TRBJ2-5, with D possibly TRBD2 on 5 matching bases. Germline values: CDR1 MNHEY, CDR2 SMNVEV (reference sequence). The CDR3 is made up of 13 amino acids. CDR3 protein: CASSFGLGESQYF. In DNA form, the CDR3 reads TGTGCCAGCAGTTTTGGTTTGGGAGAGTCCCAGTACTTC.

The V call is TRBV5-6, the J call TRBJ1-2, with 7 bases that match TRBD1. Trimming at V came to 1 base and at J to 2 bases, leaving 2 bases not matched to a gene. This CDR3 is 14 amino acids long. From germline, CDR1 is SGHDT and CDR2 YYEEEE. In DNA, the CDR3 is TGTGCCAGCAGCTTGACAGGGGCCAACTATGGCTACACCTTC. Translation gives CASSLTGANYGYTF.

The V and J genes are TRBV4-1 and TRBJ2-1, with 12 bases lining up with TRBD2. The CDR3 consists of 16 residues. V lost 1 base and J lost 7; bases outside the gene matches: 5. Germline lookup yields CDR1 MGHRA and CDR2 YSYEKL. The DNA for the CDR3 is TGCGCCAGCAGCCAAGCTAGCGGGGGGGCTCGTAATGAGCAGTTCTTC. This translates into CASSQASGGARNEQFF.

The chain is built from TRBV6-1 and TRBJ1-2, with D possibly TRBD1 on 6 matching bases. V dropped 5 bases and J dropped 4 bases, with 14 bases sitting between them. CDR3 size: 14 residues. In germline, CDR1 is MNHNS, CDR2 SASEGT. As DNA, the CDR3 is TGTGCCAGCAGTCCCCAGGGACAAAGCTATGGCTACACCTTC. Its translation is CASSPQGQSYGYTF.

The chain employs TRBV19 and TRBJ2-2; 7 nucleotides align to TRBD1. V lost 7 bases to trimming and J lost 0 bases; unmatched junction nucleotides: 5. The germline gives CDR1 LNHDA, CDR2 SQIVND (reference sequence). This CDR3 is 15 amino acids long. CDR3: CASTPGQANTGELFF. The CDR3 bases are TGTGCCAGTACGCCCGGACAGGCGAACACCGGGGAGCTGTTTTTT.

This clone was seen more than once but under ten times. The V gene is TRBV19, the J gene TRBJ2-6; no definite D call. Germline-derived CDR1 and CDR2 are LNHDA and SQIVND (reference sequence). V was cut by 1 base and J by 0 bases, with 4 bases left in between. The CDR3 runs 15 residues. The CDR3 sequence is CASSIGSSGANVLTF. The CDR3 DNA sequence: TGTGCCAGTAGTATAGGGAGCTCTGGGGCCAACGTCCTGACTTTC.

This chain joins TRBV6-5 and TRBJ1-3; D remains ambiguous. The CDR3 runs to 15 residues. Germline V lookup: CDR1 MNHEY, CDR2 SVGAGI. V was cut by 0 bases and J by 2 bases, with 8 bases left in between. The DNA of the CDR3 is TGTGCCAGCAGTTACTCGCGGAAGACTGGAAACACCATATATTTT. This codes for CASSYSRKTGNTIYF.

The chain recombines TRBV10-3 with TRBJ1-5, with TRBD1 identical over 9 bases. CDR1 is ENHRY and CDR2 is SYGVKD in the germline V gene. The CDR3 totals 14 residues. J was trimmed by 4 bases and V by 6 bases; bases with no gene match: 4. In nucleotides, the CDR3 is TGTGCCATCAGGAAGACAGGGGGAAATCAGCCCCAGCATTTT. Translation gives CAIRKTGGNQPQHF.

The chain has TRBV2 and TRBJ1-1; tentative D call: TRBD1 (6 bases). The germline CDR1 and CDR2 sequences are SNHLY and FYNNEI. With 7 bases removed from V and 2 bases from J, the gap between germline ends came to 8 bases. The CDR3 runs 12 residues. CDR3 nucleotide sequence: TGTGCCAGCAAACAGGGTAACACTGAAGCTTTCTTT. Residues: CASKQGNTEAFF. The variable domain in full, completed from reference TRBV2 and TRBJ1-1, reads EPEVTQTPSHQVTQMGQEVILRCVPISNHLYFYWYRQILGQKVEFLVSFYNNEISEKSEIFDDQFSVERPDGSNFTLKIRSTKLEDSAMYFCASKQGNTEAFFGQGTRLTVV.

The V gene is TRBV5-4, the J gene TRBJ1-1; no clear D. V was shortened by 0 bases and J by 0 bases, with 6 bases between the two germline ends. Per the germline V gene, CDR1 is SGHNT and CDR2 is YYREEE (reference sequence). CDR3 length: 14 amino acids. The CDR3 reads CASSLEDLNTEAFF. CDR3 DNA: TGTGCCAGCAGCTTGGAGGACTTGAACACTGAAGCTTTCTTT.

The rearrangement joins TRBV27 to TRBJ1-1; 10 bases line up with TRBD1. Germline trimming cut 5 bases from V and 7 bases from J; bases unmatched to any gene: 10. The CDR3 is 15 amino acids. The germline gives CDR1 MNHEY, CDR2 SMNVEV (reference sequence). The CDR3 is CASSPFSGTGDEAFF. For the CDR3, the DNA is TGTGCCAGCAGTCCCTTTTCCGGGACAGGGGATGAAGCTTTCTTT.

V usage is TRBV7-9 and J usage is TRBJ1-1; D is possibly TRBD1 (5 bases). Trimming took off 3 bases at V and 4 bases at J, with 12 bases between the two ends. The germline V gene has CDR1 SEHNR and CDR2 FQNEAQ (reference sequence). This CDR3 comprises 14 residues. The CDR3 DNA sequence: TGTGCCAGCAGCTTGCAGGGATGGAGCACTGAAGCTTTCTTT. Translating it yields CASSLQGWSTEAFF.

V is TRBV19 and J is TRBJ1-2, with D perhaps matching TRBD1 (6 bases). The germline CDR1 and CDR2 sequences are LNHDA and SQIVND (reference sequence). This CDR3 contains 14 residues. V dropped 1 base and J dropped 7 bases, with 13 bases sitting between them. The CDR3 nucleotides are TGTGCCAGTAGTATAGGTTTCAGGGGCCGTGGCTACACCTTC. The encoded protein is CASSIGFRGRGYTF.

This sequence joins TRBV15 and TRBJ2-7; TRBD2 agrees at 12 bases. This CDR3 contains 14 residues. Germline values: CDR1 LNHNV, CDR2 YYDKDF (reference sequence). J lost 4 bases, V lost 3 bases, and 1 base had no gene match. This chain's CDR3 is CATSRTSGGYEQYF. CDR3 in DNA: TGTGCCACCAGCAGGACTAGCGGGGGATACGAGCAGTACTTC.

The gene calls are TRBV9 and TRBJ1-2; D is perhaps TRBD1 (5 bases). From germline, CDR1 is SGDLS and CDR2 YYNGEE. This CDR3 region has 12 residues. Trimming pared 0 bases from V and 8 bases from J, leaving 8 bases between. Written as DNA, the CDR3 is TGTGCCAGCAGCGTAGTGGGGGGAGGCTACACCTTC. It codes for CASSVVGGGYTF. The whole variable domain, remainder taken from reference TRBV9 and TRBJ1-2, is DSGVTQTPKHLITATGQRVTLRCSPRSGDLSVYWYQQSLDQGLQFLIQYYNGEERAKGNILERFSAQQFPDLHSELNLSSLELGDSALYFCASSVVGGGYTFGSGTRLTVV.

V gene TRBV19 combines with J gene TRBJ1-5; D remains ambiguous. V was pared by 6 bases and J by 3 bases, with 12 bases between. In germline, CDR1 is LNHDA, CDR2 SQIVND (reference sequence). The CDR3 runs 14 residues. CDR3: CASSTPGHNQPQHF. In nucleotides, the CDR3 is TGTGCCAGTAGCACTCCGGGTCACAATCAGCCCCAGCATTTT.

Concerning this clone itself: Within the sample, other DNA sequences also encode this same CDR3. The V and J genes are TRBV19 and TRBJ2-6; 7 bases align to TRBD1. Germline CDR1 and CDR2: LNHDA and SQIVND (reference sequence). Losses at the gene ends were 3 bases for V and 2 bases for J; bases not matched to a gene: 1. The CDR3 is 15 residues long. CDR3 amino acids: CASSIQGAGANVLTF. The CDR3 bases are TGTGCCAGTAGTATCCAGGGGGCTGGGGCCAACGTCCTGACTTTC.